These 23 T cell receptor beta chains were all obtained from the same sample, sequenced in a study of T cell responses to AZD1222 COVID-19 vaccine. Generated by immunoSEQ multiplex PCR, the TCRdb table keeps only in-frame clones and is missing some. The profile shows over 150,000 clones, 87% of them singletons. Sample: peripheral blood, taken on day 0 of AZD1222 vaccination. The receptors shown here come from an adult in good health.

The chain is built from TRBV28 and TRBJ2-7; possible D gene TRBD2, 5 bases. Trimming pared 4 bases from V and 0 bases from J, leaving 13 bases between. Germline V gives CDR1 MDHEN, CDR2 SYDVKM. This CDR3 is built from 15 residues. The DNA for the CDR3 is TGTGCCAGCAGTTCCCCGACTAAGACCTCCTACGAGCAGTACTTC. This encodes CASSSPTKTSYEQYF.

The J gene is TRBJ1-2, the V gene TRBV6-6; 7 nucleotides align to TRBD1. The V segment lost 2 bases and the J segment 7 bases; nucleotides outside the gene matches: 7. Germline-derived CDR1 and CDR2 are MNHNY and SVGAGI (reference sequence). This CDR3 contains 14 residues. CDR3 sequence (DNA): TGTGCCAGCAGTTACACGACAGGGTGGGGTGGCTACACCTTC. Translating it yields CASSYTTGWGGYTF.

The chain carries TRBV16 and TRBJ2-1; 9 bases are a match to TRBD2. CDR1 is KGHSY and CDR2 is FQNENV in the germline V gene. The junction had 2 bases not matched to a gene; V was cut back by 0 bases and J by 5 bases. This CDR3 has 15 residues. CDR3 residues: CASSQSLAGDNEQFF. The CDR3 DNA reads TGTGCCAGCAGCCAATCGTTAGCGGGAGACAATGAGCAGTTCTTC.

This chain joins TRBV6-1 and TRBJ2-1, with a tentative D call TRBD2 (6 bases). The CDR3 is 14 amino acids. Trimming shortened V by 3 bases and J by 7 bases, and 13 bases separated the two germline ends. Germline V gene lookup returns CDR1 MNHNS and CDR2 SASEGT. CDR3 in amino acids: CASSDGGKRNEQFF. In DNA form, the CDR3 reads TGTGCCAGCAGTGATGGCGGGAAGCGGAATGAGCAGTTCTTC.

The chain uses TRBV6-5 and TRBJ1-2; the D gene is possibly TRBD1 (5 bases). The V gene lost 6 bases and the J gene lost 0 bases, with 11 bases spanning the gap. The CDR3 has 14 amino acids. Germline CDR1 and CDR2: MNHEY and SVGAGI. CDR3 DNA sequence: TGTGCCAGCAGCCACTCAGGGACTAACTATGGCTACACCTTC. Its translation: CASSHSGTNYGYTF.

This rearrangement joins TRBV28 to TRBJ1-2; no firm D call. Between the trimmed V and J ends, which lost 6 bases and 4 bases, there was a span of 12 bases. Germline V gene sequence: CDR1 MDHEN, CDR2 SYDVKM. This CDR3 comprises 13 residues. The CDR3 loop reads CASSPDTTYGYTF. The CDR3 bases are TGTGCCAGCAGCCCTGACACGACCTATGGCTACACCTTC.

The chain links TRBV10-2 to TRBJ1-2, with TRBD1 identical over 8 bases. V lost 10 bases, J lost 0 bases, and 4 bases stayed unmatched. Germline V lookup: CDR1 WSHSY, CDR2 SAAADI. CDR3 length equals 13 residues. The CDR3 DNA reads TGCGCCATTTCGGACAGGGCTAACTATGGCTACACCTTC. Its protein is CAISDRANYGYTF.

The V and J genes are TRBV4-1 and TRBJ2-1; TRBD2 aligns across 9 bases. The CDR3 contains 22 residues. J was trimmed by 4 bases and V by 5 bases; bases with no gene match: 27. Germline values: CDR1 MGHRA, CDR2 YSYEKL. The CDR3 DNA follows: TGCGCCAGCAGCTCCCTAAACAGGGCTAAGCGTAGGGCGGGAGGGCCGTACAATGAGCAGTTCTTC. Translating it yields CASSSLNRAKRRAGGPYNEQFF.

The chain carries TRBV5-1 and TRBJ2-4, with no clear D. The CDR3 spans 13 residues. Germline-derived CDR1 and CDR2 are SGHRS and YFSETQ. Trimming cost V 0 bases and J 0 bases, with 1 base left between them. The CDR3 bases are TGCGCCAGCAGCTTGGGAGCCAAAAACATTCAGTACTTC. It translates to CASSLGAKNIQYF.

CDR3 in DNA: TGTGCCAGCAGCTTAACTAGCAATCAGCCCCAGCATTTT. The encoded protein is CASSLTSNQPQHF. The chain uses TRBV3-1 (or the pseudogene TRBV3-2) and TRBJ1-5; the D is unclear. CDR3 size: 13 residues. Germline V gene data show CDR1 as LGHDT and CDR2 as YNNKEL (reference sequence). Trimming shortened V by 5 bases and J by 0 bases, and 5 bases separated the two germline ends.

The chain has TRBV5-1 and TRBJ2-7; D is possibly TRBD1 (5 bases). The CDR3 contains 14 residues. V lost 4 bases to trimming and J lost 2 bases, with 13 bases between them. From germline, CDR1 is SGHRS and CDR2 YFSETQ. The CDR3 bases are TGCGCCAGCAGCCCCAGGGAAGTAACCTACGAGCAGTACTTC. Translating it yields CASSPREVTYEQYF.

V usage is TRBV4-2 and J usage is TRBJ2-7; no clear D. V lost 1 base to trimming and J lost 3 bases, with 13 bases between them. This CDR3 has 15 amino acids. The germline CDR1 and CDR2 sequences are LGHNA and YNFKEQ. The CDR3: CASSQGPGYNYEQYF. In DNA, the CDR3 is TGTGCCAGCAGCCAAGGACCAGGTTATAACTACGAGCAGTACTTC.

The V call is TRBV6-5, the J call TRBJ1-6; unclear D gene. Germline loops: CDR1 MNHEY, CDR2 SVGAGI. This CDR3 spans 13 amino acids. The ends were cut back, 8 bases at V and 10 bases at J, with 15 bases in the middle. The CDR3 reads CASAGQRRSPLHF. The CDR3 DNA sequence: TGTGCCAGCGCGGGCCAACGTAGATCACCCCTCCACTTT.

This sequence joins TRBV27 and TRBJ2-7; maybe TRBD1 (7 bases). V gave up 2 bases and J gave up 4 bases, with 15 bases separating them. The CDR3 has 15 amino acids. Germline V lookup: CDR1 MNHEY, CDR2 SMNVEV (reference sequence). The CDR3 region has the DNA TGTGCCAGCAGTTTAAGGCAGGGGGGCCCATACGAGCAGTACTTC. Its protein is CASSLRQGGPYEQYF.

The CDR3 DNA is TGTGCCAGTAGTATAGTAGTCAGGGGGTACGGCAATCAGCCCCAGCATTTT. Translation gives CASSIVVRGYGNQPQHF. This chain uses TRBV19 with TRBJ1-5; 7 nucleotides line up with TRBD1. The CDR3 runs to 17 residues. V was clipped by 1 base and J by 2 bases; unmatched bases: 8. CDR1 and CDR2 from the germline V gene are LNHDA and SQIVND (reference sequence).

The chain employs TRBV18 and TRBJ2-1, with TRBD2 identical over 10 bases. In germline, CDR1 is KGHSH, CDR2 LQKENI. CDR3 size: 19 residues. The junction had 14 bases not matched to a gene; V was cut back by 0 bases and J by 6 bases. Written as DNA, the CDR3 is TGTGCCAGCTCACCACCGACAGGGAGGTCTAGCGGGAGCAGCAATGAGCAGTTCTTC. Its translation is CASSPPTGRSSGSSNEQFF.

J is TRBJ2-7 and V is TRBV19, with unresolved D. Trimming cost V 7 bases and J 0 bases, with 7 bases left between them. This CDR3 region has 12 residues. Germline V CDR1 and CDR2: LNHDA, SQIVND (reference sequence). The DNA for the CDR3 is TGTGCCAGTACAGACGGCTCCTACGAGCAGTACTTC. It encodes CASTDGSYEQYF.

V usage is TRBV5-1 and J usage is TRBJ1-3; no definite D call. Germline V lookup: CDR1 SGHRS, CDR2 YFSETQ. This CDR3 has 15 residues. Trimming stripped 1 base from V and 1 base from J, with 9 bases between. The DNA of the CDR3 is TGCGCCAGCAGCTTGTCGGCGGGATCTGGAAACACCATATATTTT. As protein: CASSLSAGSGNTIYF.

As DNA, the CDR3 is TGTGCCAGCAGTGGTAGCGGGAGCTCCTACGAGCAGTACTTC. Its translation: CASSGSGSSYEQYF. This chain links TRBV28 with TRBJ2-7, with TRBD2 matching over 9 bases. V dropped 5 bases and J dropped 0; count of bases not matched to a gene: 2. The germline V gene has CDR1 MDHEN and CDR2 SYDVKM. This CDR3 is 14 amino acids long.

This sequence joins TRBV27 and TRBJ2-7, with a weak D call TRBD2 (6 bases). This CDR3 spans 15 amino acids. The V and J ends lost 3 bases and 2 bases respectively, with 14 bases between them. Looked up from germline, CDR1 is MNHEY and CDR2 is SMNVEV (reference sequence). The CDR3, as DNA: TGTGCCAGCAGTTTCGGCGCTAGCGCTACCTACGAGCAGTACTTC. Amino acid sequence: CASSFGASATYEQYF.

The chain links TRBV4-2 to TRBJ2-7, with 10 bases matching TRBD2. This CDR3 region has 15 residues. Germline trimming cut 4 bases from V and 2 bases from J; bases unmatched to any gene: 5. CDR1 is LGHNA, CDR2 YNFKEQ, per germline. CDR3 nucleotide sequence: TGTGCCAGCAGCCTTGGACTAGCGGATACCTACGAGCAGTACTTC. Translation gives CASSLGLADTYEQYF.

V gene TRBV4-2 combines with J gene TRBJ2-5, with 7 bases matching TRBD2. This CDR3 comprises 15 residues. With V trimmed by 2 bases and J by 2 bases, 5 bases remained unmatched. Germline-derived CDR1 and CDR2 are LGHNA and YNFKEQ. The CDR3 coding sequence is TGTGCCAGCAGCCAACTACGGGAGGTACAAGAGACCCAGTACTTC. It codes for CASSQLREVQETQYF.

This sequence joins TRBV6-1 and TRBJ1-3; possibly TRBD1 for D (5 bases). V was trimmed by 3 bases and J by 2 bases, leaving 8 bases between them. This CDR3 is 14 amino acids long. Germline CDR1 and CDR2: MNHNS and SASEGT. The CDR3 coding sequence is TGTGCCAGCAGTGAGGGAGGGGCTGGAAACACCATATATTTT. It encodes CASSEGGAGNTIYF.